These 18 T cell receptor beta chains came from one sample sequenced in a study of blood T cell repertoires in COVID-19 (dated by TCRdb to about 2020). The receptor library was made with the immunoSEQ multiplex PCR assay. In TCRdb, the immuneACCESS table is reduced to in-frame sequences with V and J assigned. These tables do not hold every clone; where another copy was compared, an unresolved V gene accounts for under half, and the others remain unexplained. This sample comprises under 150,000 clones, roughly three quarters of them detected only once. The ten largest clones represent about 3.9% of the sample. Specimen: peripheral blood. The receptors originated from a man in his fifties or sixties with acute or convalescent COVID-19.

In this sample, this clone turned up a few times. This rearrangement joins TRBV14 to TRBJ1-2; D unclear. CDR1 is SGHDN and CDR2 is FVKESK in the germline V gene. The CDR3 covers 14 residues. V was shortened by 0 bases and J by 5 bases, with 10 bases between the two germline ends. CDR3 amino acids: CASSQENFGYGYTF. The CDR3 coding sequence is TGTGCCAGCAGCCAAGAAAATTTCGGGTATGGCTACACCTTC.

The genes are TRBV5-1 and TRBJ2-3; perhaps TRBD1 as D (6 bases). This CDR3 is 13 amino acids long. CDR1 SGHRS and CDR2 YFSETQ come from the germline V gene. Trimming left V 2 bases short and J 6 bases short, with 10 bases between. The CDR3 DNA is TGCGCCAGCAGCTTAGGGGGAAGGGATACGCAGTATTTT. Translating it yields CASSLGGRDTQYF. Full variable domain (missing parts from reference TRBV5-1 and TRBJ2-3): KAGVTQTPRYLIKTRGQQVTLSCSPISGHRSVSWYQQTPGQGLQFLFEYFSETQRNKGNFPGRFSGRQFSNSRSEMNVSTLELGDSALYLCASSLGGRDTQYFGPGTRLTVL.

This clone was detected once. J is TRBJ2-1 and V is TRBV11-2; D perhaps matches TRBD1 (6 bases). Trimming removed 7 bases at V and 6 bases at J, with 19 bases between. Germline-derived CDR1 and CDR2 are SGHAT and FQNNGV. This CDR3 region has 15 residues. The CDR3 DNA follows: TGTGCCAGCACCGCCGTGAGGGGGAACCTCAATGAGCAGTTCTTC. It is translated as CASTAVRGNLNEQFF.

The chain recombines TRBV2 with TRBJ2-1; 13 nucleotides agree with TRBD2. Germline V gene sequence: CDR1 SNHLY, CDR2 FYNNEI. The CDR3 spans 16 residues. The V and J ends lost 6 bases and 4 bases, in that order; junction bases with no gene match: 6. The CDR3 is CASRTGLAGVYNEQFF. CDR3 nucleotides: TGTGCCAGCAGAACCGGACTAGCGGGAGTATACAATGAGCAGTTCTTC.

This clone came up once. This chain connects TRBV30 to TRBJ1-1; a weak D match, TRBD1 (6 bases). The CDR3 covers 13 residues. CDR1 is GTSNPN and CDR2 is SVGIG in the germline V gene (reference sequence). V shed 2 bases and J shed 2 bases, with 9 bases lying between them. CDR3 amino acids: CAWSTDSNTEAFF. The CDR3 region has the DNA TGTGCCTGGAGTACGGACAGTAACACTGAAGCTTTCTTT.

The chain uses TRBV19 and TRBJ2-7; maybe TRBD1 (5 bases). V lost 8 bases to trimming and J lost 0 bases, with 17 bases between them. The germline gives CDR1 LNHDA, CDR2 SQIVND (reference sequence). The CDR3 runs to 15 residues. The CDR3 sequence: CASSRRGRVSYEQYF. CDR3 in DNA: TGTGCCAGTTCCCGGCGAGGCAGGGTCTCCTACGAGCAGTACTTC.

This clone has a single count. The gene calls are TRBV28 and TRBJ1-2, with TRBD1 as a possible D gene (6 bases). The V gene lost 6 bases and the J gene lost 7 bases, with 15 bases spanning the gap. This CDR3 contains 13 residues. Germline CDR1 is MDHEN and CDR2 is SYDVKM. CDR3 region: CASRTYRDSGYTF. The CDR3 DNA sequence: TGTGCCAGCAGGACCTACAGGGATAGTGGCTACACCTTC.

Points on this clone: Germline and junction disagree at one end, which may indicate a read error. This chain connects TRBV27 to TRBJ2-7; 7 positions agree with TRBD1. Germline lookup yields CDR1 MNHEY and CDR2 SMNVEV (reference sequence). The CDR3 is made up of 15 amino acids. The CDR3 DNA is TGTGCCAGCAACAAAGGGGGACAGCTCTCCCACGAGCAGTACTTC. It codes for CASNKGGQLSHEQYF.

The chain carries TRBV15 and TRBJ2-1; weak D call: TRBD2 (5 bases). The CDR3 has 13 amino acids. The V end lost 4 bases, the J end lost 3 bases, and 7 bases lay between the germline ends. Germline V gene sequence: CDR1 LNHNV, CDR2 YYDKDF (reference sequence). In DNA, the CDR3 is TGTGCCACCAGCAACGGACTCTACAATGAGCAGTTCTTC. Translation gives CATSNGLYNEQFF.

The genes are TRBV18 and TRBJ2-5; 10 bases are shared with TRBD2. The CDR3 is 20 residues long. Per the germline V gene, CDR1 is KGHSH and CDR2 is LQKENI. The V gene end was trimmed by 1 base and the J gene end by 0 bases; junction bases not matched to a gene: 14. Here the CDR3 reads CASSPRFSGRLAGNQETQYF. DNA of the CDR3: TGTGCCAGCTCACCACGATTTTCCGGGAGACTAGCGGGCAACCAAGAGACCCAGTACTTC.

The rearrangement links TRBV18 to TRBJ2-4; D might be TRBD2 (5 bases). The CDR3 has 12 amino acids. Germline CDR1 and CDR2: KGHSH and LQKENI. Trimming stripped 5 bases from V and 8 bases from J, with 10 bases between. The CDR3 nucleotides read TGTGCCAGCTCATACGTGAGGGACATTCAGTACTTC. Amino acids: CASSYVRDIQYF.

The rearrangement joins TRBV11-2 to TRBJ2-7; TRBD2 matches 9 bases. CDR3 length: 14 residues. The germline V gene encodes CDR1 SGHAT and CDR2 FQNNGV. The V segment lost 2 bases and the J segment 3 bases; nucleotides outside the gene matches: 2. CDR3 loop: CASSLRGRVYEQYF. The CDR3 DNA sequence: TGTGCCAGCAGCTTACGCGGGAGGGTCTACGAGCAGTACTTC.

V and J are TRBV6-1 and TRBJ1-2, with a weak D call TRBD1 (5 bases). V was shortened by 3 bases and J by 8 bases, with 19 bases between the two germline ends. CDR3 length equals 15 residues. CDR1 is MNHNS, CDR2 SASEGT, per germline. The CDR3 region is CASSDARAGKQGYTF. Written as DNA, the CDR3 is TGTGCCAGCAGTGACGCCAGGGCAGGGAAGCAGGGCTACACCTTC.

The chain joins TRBV11-3 to TRBJ1-1, with a weak D call TRBD1 (6 bases). The V gene's germline CDR1 is SGHNT and CDR2 YENEEA. Trimming shortened V by 5 bases and J by 1 base, and 14 bases separated the two germline ends. This CDR3 spans 15 amino acids. CDR3: CASSPSGQPNTEAFF. Here the CDR3 DNA reads TGTGCCAGCAGCCCATCCGGACAGCCGAACACTGAAGCTTTCTTT.

The chain is built from TRBV6-5 and TRBJ1-1; no clear D. This CDR3 region has 15 residues. The V gene lost 1 base and the J gene lost 1 base, with 10 bases spanning the gap. CDR1 and CDR2 (germline): MNHEY, SVGAGI. CDR3 DNA sequence: TGTGCCAGCAGTTACTACCCAGAATGGAACACTGAAGCTTTCTTT. Its translation is CASSYYPEWNTEAFF.

The rearrangement joins TRBV6-6 to TRBJ1-1; D is unclear. The CDR3 sequence is 10 residues long. Trimming removed 8 bases at V and 7 bases at J, with 8 bases between. Germline V gene data show CDR1 as MNHNY and CDR2 as SVGAGI (reference sequence). Written as DNA, the CDR3 is TGTGCCAGCCAATTCGGTGAAGCTTTCTTT. This gives the protein CASQFGEAFF.

This chain links TRBV10-3 with TRBJ2-5; D possibly corresponds to TRBD2 (5 bases). CDR1 ENHRY and CDR2 SYGVKD come from the germline V gene. V was trimmed by 2 bases and J by 5 bases, leaving 9 bases between them. This CDR3 contains 13 residues. The CDR3 reads CAISEPGKETQYF. CDR3 in DNA: TGTGCCATCAGTGAGCCGGGGAAGGAGACCCAGTACTTC.

V is TRBV9 and J is TRBJ2-3, with 8 bases lining up with TRBD2. Trimming at V came to 0 bases and at J to 10 bases, leaving 13 bases not matched to a gene. This CDR3 is 16 amino acids long. The germline CDR1 and CDR2 sequences are SGDLS and YYNGEE. As DNA, the CDR3 is TGTGCCAGCAGCGTAGCTAGGGGACTAGGGATCGAATCGCAGTATTTT. Its protein is CASSVARGLGIESQYF. The whole variable domain, filled in from reference TRBV9 and TRBJ2-3, reads DSGVTQTPKHLITATGQRVTLRCSPRSGDLSVYWYQQSLDQGLQFLIQYYNGEERAKGNILERFSAQQFPDLHSELNLSSLELGDSALYFCASSVARGLGIESQYFGPGTRLTVL.